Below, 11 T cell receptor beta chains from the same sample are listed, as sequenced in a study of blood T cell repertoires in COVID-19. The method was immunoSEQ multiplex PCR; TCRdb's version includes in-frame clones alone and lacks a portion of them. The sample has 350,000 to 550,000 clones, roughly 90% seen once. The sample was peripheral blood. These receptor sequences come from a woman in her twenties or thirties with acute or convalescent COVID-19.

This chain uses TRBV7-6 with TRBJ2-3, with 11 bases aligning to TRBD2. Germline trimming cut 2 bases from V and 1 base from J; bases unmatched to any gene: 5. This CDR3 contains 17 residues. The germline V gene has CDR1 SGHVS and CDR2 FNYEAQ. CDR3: CASSLLSLAGGTDTQYF. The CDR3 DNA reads TGTGCCAGCAGCTTATTATCACTAGCGGGGGGCACAGATACGCAGTATTTT.

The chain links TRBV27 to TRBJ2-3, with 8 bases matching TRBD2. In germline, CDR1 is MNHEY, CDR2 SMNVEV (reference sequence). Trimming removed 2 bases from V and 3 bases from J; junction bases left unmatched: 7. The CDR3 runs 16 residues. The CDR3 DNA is TGTGCCAGCAGTTTAGTTCCACGACTAGCGACAGATACGCAGTATTTT. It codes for CASSLVPRLATDTQYF.

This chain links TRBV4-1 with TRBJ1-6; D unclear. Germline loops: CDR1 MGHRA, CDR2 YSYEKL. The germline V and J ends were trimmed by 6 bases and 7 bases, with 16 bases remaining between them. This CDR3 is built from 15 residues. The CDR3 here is CASSQLLGGNSPLHF. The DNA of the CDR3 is TGCGCCAGCAGTCAACTCCTGGGAGGCAATTCACCCCTCCACTTT.

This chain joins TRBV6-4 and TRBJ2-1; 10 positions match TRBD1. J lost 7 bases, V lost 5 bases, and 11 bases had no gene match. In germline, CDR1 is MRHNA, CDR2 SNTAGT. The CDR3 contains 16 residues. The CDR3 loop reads CASSRSTGGRGNEQFF. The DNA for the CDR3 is TGTGCCAGCAGTCGCTCGACAGGGGGCAGGGGGAATGAGCAGTTCTTC.

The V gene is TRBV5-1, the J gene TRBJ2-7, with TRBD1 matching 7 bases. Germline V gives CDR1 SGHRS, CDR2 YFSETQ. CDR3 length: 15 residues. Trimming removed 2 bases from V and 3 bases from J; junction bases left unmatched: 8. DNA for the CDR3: TGCGCCAGCAGCTTTCGATGGGGACAGAACTACGAGCAGTACTTC. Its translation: CASSFRWGQNYEQYF.

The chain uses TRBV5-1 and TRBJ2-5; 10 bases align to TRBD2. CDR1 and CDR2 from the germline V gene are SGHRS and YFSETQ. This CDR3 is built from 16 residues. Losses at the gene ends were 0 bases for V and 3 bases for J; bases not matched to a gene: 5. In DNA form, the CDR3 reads TGCGCCAGCAGCTTGGGGCATAGCGGGGGGAAAGAGACCCAGTACTTC. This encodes CASSLGHSGGKETQYF.

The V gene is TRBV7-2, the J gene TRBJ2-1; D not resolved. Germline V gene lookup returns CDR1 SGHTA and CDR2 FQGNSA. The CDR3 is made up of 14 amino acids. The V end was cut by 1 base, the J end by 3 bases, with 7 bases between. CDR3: CASSLVPSYNEQFF. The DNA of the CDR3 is TGTGCCAGCAGCTTAGTCCCCAGCTACAATGAGCAGTTCTTC. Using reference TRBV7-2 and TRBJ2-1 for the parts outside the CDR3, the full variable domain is GAGVSQSPSNKVTEKGKDVELRCDPISGHTALYWYRQSLGQGLEFLIYFQGNSAPDKSGLPSDRFSAERTGGSVSTLTIQRTQQEDSAVYLCASSLVPSYNEQFFGPGTRLTVL.

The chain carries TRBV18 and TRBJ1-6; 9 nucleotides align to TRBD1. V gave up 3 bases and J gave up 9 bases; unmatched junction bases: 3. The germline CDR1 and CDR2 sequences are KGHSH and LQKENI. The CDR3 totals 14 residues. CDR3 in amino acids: CASSPGTGISPLHF. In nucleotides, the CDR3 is TGTGCCAGCTCACCCGGGACAGGGATTTCACCCCTCCACTTT.

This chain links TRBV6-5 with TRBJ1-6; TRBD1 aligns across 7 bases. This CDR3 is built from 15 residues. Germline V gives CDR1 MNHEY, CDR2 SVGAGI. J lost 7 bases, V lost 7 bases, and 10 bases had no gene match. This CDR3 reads CASTQHRGRNSPLHF. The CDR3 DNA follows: TGTGCCAGCACTCAACACAGGGGAAGGAATTCACCCCTCCACTTT.

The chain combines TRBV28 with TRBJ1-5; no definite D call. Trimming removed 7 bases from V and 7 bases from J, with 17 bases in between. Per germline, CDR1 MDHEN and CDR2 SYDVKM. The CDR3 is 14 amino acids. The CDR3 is CASTRDPPGQPQHF. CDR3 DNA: TGTGCCAGCACCCGAGACCCACCGGGACAGCCCCAGCATTTT.

The CDR3 region is CASTHDRELGNTIYF. CDR3 bases: TGTGCCAGCACCCACGACCGGGAACTTGGAAACACCATATATTTT. The chain couples TRBV6-5 to TRBJ1-3; D remains ambiguous. This CDR3 spans 15 amino acids. V dropped 7 bases and J dropped 3 bases, with 16 bases sitting between them. Germline V gene data show CDR1 as MNHEY and CDR2 as SVGAGI.